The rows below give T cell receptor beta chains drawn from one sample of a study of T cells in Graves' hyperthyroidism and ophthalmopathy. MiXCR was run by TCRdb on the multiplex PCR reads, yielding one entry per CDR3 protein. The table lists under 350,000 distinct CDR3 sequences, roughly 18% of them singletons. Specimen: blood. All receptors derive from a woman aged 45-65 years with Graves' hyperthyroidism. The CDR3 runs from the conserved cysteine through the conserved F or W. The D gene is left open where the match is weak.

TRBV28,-,CASSFRGRFDEQFF
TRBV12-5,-,CASGLPTNTGELFF
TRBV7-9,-,CASSDGRAFYGYTF
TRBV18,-,CASSPEEGEAFF
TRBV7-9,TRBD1,CASSLEGLSETGIYNEQFF
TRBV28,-,CASSSGGGQGFNEQFF
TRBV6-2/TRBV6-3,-,CASSYLEGPTNEKLFF
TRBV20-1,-,CSALYWDGHYEQYF
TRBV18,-,CASSPTGNWGYTF
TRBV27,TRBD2,CASIPRLERQREHSYEQYF
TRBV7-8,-,CASSLGVPANTGELFF
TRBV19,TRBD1,CASSLLSTGNQPQHF
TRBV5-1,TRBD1,CASSTGQGVNNEQFF
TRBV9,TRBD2,CASSVASGGADPGELFF
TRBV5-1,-,CASSLNTINTEAFF
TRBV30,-,CAWSLARDGGYGYTF
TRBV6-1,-,CASKPGGEGNSEAFF
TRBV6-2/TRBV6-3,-,CASSYPGPWGELFF
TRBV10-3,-,CAISGNGYTQYF
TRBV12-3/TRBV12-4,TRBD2,CASSFPQRGTLETQYF
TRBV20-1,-,CSASPGAGANVLTF
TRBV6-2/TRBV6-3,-,CASRLTPGGTGNEQFF
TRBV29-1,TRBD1,CSVARLSGTGGETQYF
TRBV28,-,CASSDHQGGGVAFF
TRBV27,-,CASRPGNSPLHF
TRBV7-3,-,CASSRPPGDTQYF
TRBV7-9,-,CASSPGGFNQPQHF
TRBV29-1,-,CSVEDPFPVPEQFF
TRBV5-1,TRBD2,CASSRSGHPEQFF
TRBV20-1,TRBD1,CSAGGQSTNEKLFF
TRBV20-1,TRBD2,CSAPPGLADNEQFF
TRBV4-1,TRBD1,CASSQEGWSGQGASGIQYF
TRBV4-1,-,CASSPAVGGADTQYF
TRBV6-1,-,CASSAHRDQPQHF
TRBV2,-,CASRNQPGRPDTQYF
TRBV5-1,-,CASSLVGARDYGYTF
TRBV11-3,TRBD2,CASSLGALGPHYRRGGSYNEQFF
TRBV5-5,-,CASRKNERSYEQYF
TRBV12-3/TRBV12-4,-,CASSFGTLSQPQHF
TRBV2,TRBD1,CASSWDRGGPNYGYTF
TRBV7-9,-,CASSPRGTEQYF
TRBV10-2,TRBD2,CASSEGLAGDDNEQFF
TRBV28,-,CASSLTANSNQPQHF
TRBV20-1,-,CSARAGANQPQHF
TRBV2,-,CASSEMGSNSPLHF
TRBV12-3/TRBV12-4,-,CASSFGLDQETQYF
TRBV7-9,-,CASSSPQHMNTEAFF
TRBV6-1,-,CASTNPGATLYGYTF
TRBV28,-,CASSLRVSEKLFF
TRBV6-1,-,CATETGTLGYEKLFF